This record concerns one T cell receptor (beta chain) sequence. Its matching antigen is unknown. Time point meaning: newly diagnosed GD, antithyroid drugs for less than 3 months. From PBMCs, RNA was extracted and then used to make the TCR library. This CDR3 has 17 amino acids. The germline gives CDR1 WSHSY, CDR2 SAAADI. The V end lost 1 base, the J end lost 4 bases, and 20 bases lay between the germline ends. Building of the TCR beta libraries involved iRepertoire HTBI primers and Arm-PCR of CDR3 regions. Each CDR3 protein gets one entry after TCRdb re-called the multiplex PCR reads with MiXCR. The sample includes roughly 500,000 distinct CDR3 sequences, 12% of them seen just once. This sample is part of a study of regulatory T cells in long-lasting Graves disease. Study results and limitations: Accuracy might have suffered from few samples. It was in persistent disease that TRBV28, TRBJ1-2 and TRBJ2-5 were favored.

The same specimen was also included in a second study, on T cells in Graves' hyperthyroidism and ophthalmopathy. That report adds: Diagnoses were established using clinical symptoms, serum thyroxine and TRAb, thyroid ultrasound and orbital computed tomography.

The sample in question was peripheral blood mononuclear cells (PBMCs), obtained at new diagnosis, from a patient treated with antithyroid drugs. This chain connects TRBV10-2 to TRBJ2-7, with D unclear. The clonotype comes from a woman aged 30 to 39 with Graves disease. The CDR3 spells CASSEWALEGLSYEQYF. The CDR3 nucleotides are TGCGCCAGCAGTGAGTGGGCCTTAGAAGGGTTAAGTTACGAGCAGTACTTC.